The 16 T cell receptor beta chains below were found in one sample sequenced in a study of graft-versus-host responses after intestinal transplantation. Produced via immunoSEQ multiplex PCR; TCRdb's table is partial and in-frame only. The table shows about 50,000 clones, with approximately 91% occurring only once. For these receptors, no antigen is known. The sequences come from unstimulated CD4+ T cells sorted from spleen or lymph node cells, collected before transplant. The receptors come from a human donor who was the organ donor for an intestinal transplant.

The rearrangement uses TRBV5-4 and TRBJ2-5; D possibly corresponds to TRBD2 (6 bases). V was shortened by 2 bases and J by 1 base, with 9 bases between the two germline ends. Germline V gene data show CDR1 as SGHNT and CDR2 as YYREEE (reference sequence). The CDR3 contains 14 residues. Here the CDR3 DNA reads TGTGCCAGCAGCTTCTGGGGAGGCCAAGAGACCCAGTACTTC. Amino acids: CASSFWGGQETQYF. Filled out from reference TRBV5-4 and TRBJ2-5, the complete variable domain reads ETGVTQSPTHLIKTRGQQVTLRCSSQSGHNTVSWYQQALGQGPQFIFQYYREEENGRGNFPPRFSGLQFPNYSSELNVNALELDDSALYLCASSFWGGQETQYFGPGTRLLVL.

The J gene is TRBJ1-4, the V gene TRBV15, with TRBD1 as a possible D gene (5 bases). Trimming cost V 5 bases and J 4 bases, with 14 bases left between them. Per the germline V gene, CDR1 is LNHNV and CDR2 is YYDKDF (reference sequence). This CDR3 is built from 15 residues. The CDR3 is CATSSSGPLNEKLFF. In DNA, the CDR3 is TGTGCCACCAGCTCTTCAGGGCCCCTTAATGAAAAACTGTTTTTT.

The chain joins TRBV30 to TRBJ1-5, with 7 bases identical to TRBD1. The ends lost 3 bases at V and 6 bases at J; junction bases unmatched: 5. Germline CDR1 GTSNPN, CDR2 SVGIG (reference sequence). The CDR3 extends over 13 amino acids. CDR3 bases: TGTGCCTGGAGAGGACAGGCGGCTCAGCCCCAGCATTTT. Residues: CAWRGQAAQPQHF.

The chain recombines TRBV5-4 with TRBJ2-3; 8 bases are shared with TRBD1. The germline V gene encodes CDR1 SGHNT and CDR2 YYREEE (reference sequence). The CDR3 is made up of 15 amino acids. After removal of 4 bases from V and 0 bases from J, the junction contained 4 bases not matched to a gene. In DNA form, the CDR3 reads TGTGCCAGCAGCCCGGGACAGGTTAGCACAGATACGCAGTATTTT. It specifies CASSPGQVSTDTQYF.

The table lists this clone with a count of one. The chain combines TRBV4-3 with TRBJ2-7; 8 bases fit TRBD2. J was trimmed by 4 bases and V by 1 base; bases with no gene match: 6. CDR3 length: 15 residues. The germline V gene encodes CDR1 LGHNA and CDR2 YSLEER. The CDR3 reads CASSQGREGLYEQYF. CDR3 coding DNA: TGCGCCAGCAGCCAAGGCCGGGAGGGCTTGTACGAGCAGTACTTC.

The V call is TRBV4-3, the J call TRBJ2-7, with unresolved D. CDR3 length equals 13 residues. The germline gives CDR1 LGHNA, CDR2 YSLEER. V shed 1 base and J shed 4 bases, with 8 bases lying between them. This CDR3 is CASSQVGGYEQYF. As DNA, the CDR3 is TGCGCCAGCAGCCAAGTAGGTGGTTACGAGCAGTACTTC.

This chain joins TRBV7-9 and TRBJ1-2; D possibly corresponds to TRBD1 (6 bases). Germline CDR1 and CDR2: SEHNR and FQNEAQ (reference sequence). The CDR3 has 13 amino acids. Trimming shortened V by 6 bases and J by 6 bases, and 14 bases separated the two germline ends. The CDR3 DNA sequence: TGTGCCAGCAGTCCACCCTCAGGGGATGGCTACACCTTC. This sequence encodes CASSPPSGDGYTF.

The chain is built from TRBV5-1 and TRBJ2-5; the match to TRBD2 covers 10 bases. CDR3 size: 17 residues. Trimming at V came to 4 bases and at J to 5 bases, leaving 14 bases not matched to a gene. Germline values: CDR1 SGHRS, CDR2 YFSETQ. This CDR3 is CASSPLAGVGSGETQYF. CDR3 nucleotide sequence: TGCGCCAGCAGCCCTCTAGCGGGAGTAGGTTCTGGGGAGACCCAGTACTTC.

This rearrangement joins TRBV7-2 to TRBJ1-5; D may be TRBD1 (6 bases). Per germline, CDR1 SGHTA and CDR2 FQGNSA. The CDR3 is made up of 13 amino acids. Deletions cut 0 bases from V and 6 bases from J, with 6 bases between. The CDR3 bases are TGTGCCAGCAGCTTAGCCAGGGGTCAGCCCCAGCATTTT. This codes for CASSLARGQPQHF.

This chain joins TRBV6-5 and TRBJ1-1, with 9 bases identical to TRBD1. The J segment lost 2 bases and the V segment lost 6 bases, leaving 1 base of the junction unmatched. This CDR3 comprises 13 residues. Per germline, CDR1 MNHEY and CDR2 SVGAGI. The CDR3 region is CASRDRGNTEAFF. Here the CDR3 DNA reads TGTGCCAGCAGGGACAGGGGAAACACTGAAGCTTTCTTT.

The chain carries TRBV30 and TRBJ2-1, with 9 positions matching TRBD1. Per germline, CDR1 GTSNPN and CDR2 SVGIG (reference sequence). Trimming at V came to 5 bases and at J to 6 bases, leaving 8 bases not matched to a gene. The CDR3 extends over 14 amino acids. This chain's CDR3 is CAWARDRAVNEQFF. In DNA, the CDR3 is TGTGCCTGGGCACGGGACAGGGCGGTCAATGAGCAGTTCTTC.

V usage is TRBV9 and J usage is TRBJ2-3; D uncertain. Trimming cost V 0 bases and J 1 base, with 15 bases left between them. Germline V gene lookup returns CDR1 SGDLS and CDR2 YYNGEE. This CDR3 is 17 amino acids long. CDR3 loop: CASSVDLPGLGTDTQYF. DNA for the CDR3: TGTGCCAGCAGCGTAGACCTTCCGGGCCTTGGCACAGATACGCAGTATTTT. Complete variable domain (other parts from reference TRBV9 and TRBJ2-3): DSGVTQTPKHLITATGQRVTLRCSPRSGDLSVYWYQQSLDQGLQFLIQYYNGEERAKGNILERFSAQQFPDLHSELNLSSLELGDSALYFCASSVDLPGLGTDTQYFGPGTRLTVL.

The chain is built from TRBV11-3 and TRBJ2-2; either TRBD1 or TRBD2 may fit D (5 bases each). Looked up from germline, CDR1 is SGHNT and CDR2 is YENEEA. The ends were cut back, 3 bases at V and 7 bases at J, with 12 bases in the middle. CDR3 length: 14 residues. CDR3 sequence: CASSLGERNGELFF. The CDR3 DNA is TGTGCCAGCAGCTTGGGGGAGAGGAACGGGGAGCTGTTTTTT.

V usage is TRBV13 and J usage is TRBJ2-5; 11 bases map to TRBD2. With V trimmed by 3 bases and J by 4 bases, 1 base remained unmatched. The CDR3 totals 14 residues. The germline V gene encodes CDR1 PRHDT and CDR2 FYEKMQ (reference sequence). The CDR3 loop is CASSFLAGGETQYF. CDR3 DNA sequence: TGTGCCAGCAGCTTCCTAGCGGGAGGAGAGACCCAGTACTTC.

J is TRBJ1-3 and V is TRBV4-1; 7 bases are a match to TRBD1. This CDR3 has 16 residues. Germline lookup yields CDR1 MGHRA and CDR2 YSYEKL. V lost 2 bases and J lost 4; bases outside the gene matches: 8. CDR3 DNA: TGCGCCAGCAGCCAACCGGGACAGCGGCCGGGAAACACCATATATTTT. It translates to CASSQPGQRPGNTIYF.

The chain carries TRBV6-1 and TRBJ2-3; TRBD2 might be the D (6 bases). Germline assignment: CDR1 MNHNS and CDR2 SASEGT. The CDR3 contains 15 residues. With 7 bases removed from V and 2 bases from J, the gap between germline ends came to 16 bases. CDR3 nucleotide sequence: TGTGCCAGCACGTCACTCGGGACTCCCACAGATACGCAGTATTTT. Its translation: CASTSLGTPTDTQYF.